This T cell receptor beta chain was captured by sequencing in a study of human T cells and chemical hapten exposure. Whole-study context: Sensitizing treatment utilized 2% DPC over a roughly 2 cm by roughly 2 cm portion of upper inner arm skin.

In germline, CDR1 is DFQATT, CDR2 SNEGSKA (reference sequence). The length of the CDR3 is 16 residues. V gave up 6 bases and J gave up 2 bases, with 22 bases separating them. This clonotype appeared many times. Each cDNA molecule in the library carried unique molecular identifiers. In the original workflow: From about 20,000 to 690,000 TCRs were found per sample, with a median of about 96,000. TCRdb recomputed calls from the RACE reads with MiXCR, one row per CDR3 protein. The V and J calls follow TCRdb's processing rather than the paper's. The sample has about 42,000 distinct CDR3 sequences; approximately 13% are singletons. Stated time point: pre-sensitization, week 0. Treatment denoted: therapeutic diphenylcyclopropenone sensitization with weekly scalp DPC.

Here the sequenced sample was whole blood, taken in connection with sensitization to the hapten diphenylcyclopropenone (DPC). This sequence joins TRBV20-1 and TRBJ1-2; a weak D match, TRBD1 (5 bases). The clonotype comes from a woman aged 25 to 39 with alopecia areata. Some clones in this sample may be carry-over from other donors' samples. The CDR3 DNA reads as TGCAGTGCGATAAAGGCAGGGTCCGTTTCCAACTATGGCTACACCTTC. It yields the protein CSAIKAGSVSNYGYTF.